This T cell receptor (beta chain) is drawn from a study of blood T cell repertoires in COVID-19. Study context: Spain, Italy and the United States supplied samples that represented acute and convalescent COVID-19. PBMCs, B-cell-depleted T cells, or T cells were the source of the cDNA or gDNA that made up the material.

Original data processing: Reference gene primer amplification gave estimated nucleated cell counts. Clones were sequenced by immunoSEQ multiplex PCR, and TCRdb holds only the in-frame ones, with some missing. V, J and clone size were drawn from that table, and D and trimming were deduced from the DNA. The table has over 150,000 clones, over 60% seen once; the top ten hold roughly 7.5%. V lost 1 base to trimming and J lost 4 bases; unmatched junction nucleotides: 4. Germline loops: CDR1 SEHNR, CDR2 FQNEAQ (reference sequence). The CDR3 spans 14 residues. Sequencing was done on a sample of peripheral blood. This TCR was sampled from a man between 60 and 70 years old with acute or convalescent COVID-19. V gene TRBV7-9 combines with J gene TRBJ2-7, with 7 bases aligning to TRBD1. The CDR3 loop is CASSLVNRGYEQYF. DNA for the CDR3: TGTGCCAGCAGCTTAGTAAACAGGGGATACGAGCAGTACTTC.